These T cell receptor beta chains were read from a single sample in a study of cytomegalovirus exposure and HLA in healthy donors. The table came from immunoSEQ multiplex PCR; TCRdb's copy has only in-frame clones and leaves some out. The table lists around 160,000 clones, 60% to 80% of them singletons. The sequenced material came from PBMCs. The receptors here all came from a man aged 50 to 59 in good health and CMV-seropositive. Both conserved end residues are trimmed from each CDR3. The D gene is left open where the match is weak.

d_call: .; v_call: TRBV7-9; j_call: TRBJ1-2; cdr3_aa: ASSLQEGGGYT
d_call: .; v_call: TRBV11-2; j_call: TRBJ2-5; cdr3_aa: ASSLDPGMVTQY
d_call: .; v_call: TRBV27; j_call: TRBJ1-1; cdr3_aa: ASGTAGGRNTEAF
d_call: .; v_call: TRBV9; j_call: TRBJ2-1; cdr3_aa: ASSPLQSSYNEQF
d_call: .; v_call: TRBV9; j_call: TRBJ1-2; cdr3_aa: ASSVMGQGIYGYT
d_call: .; v_call: TRBV5-1; j_call: TRBJ1-4; cdr3_aa: ASSLAGNEKLF
d_call: TRBD2; v_call: TRBV27; j_call: TRBJ2-7; cdr3_aa: ASSHGTSGAYEQY
d_call: TRBD2; v_call: TRBV30; j_call: TRBJ2-5; cdr3_aa: ASQAGGETQY
d_call: TRBD1; v_call: TRBV4-3; j_call: TRBJ2-2; cdr3_aa: ASSQDRTGETGELF
d_call: .; v_call: TRBV4-3; j_call: TRBJ1-6; cdr3_aa: ASSQEVASPLH
d_call: TRBD2; v_call: TRBV5-1; j_call: TRBJ2-3; cdr3_aa: ASSLDSGGLADTQY
d_call: TRBD1; v_call: TRBV11-2; j_call: TRBJ2-3; cdr3_aa: ASSPTHDRVRTDTQY
d_call: TRBD1; v_call: TRBV6-6; j_call: TRBJ2-7; cdr3_aa: ASRGTGAYEQY
d_call: TRBD1; v_call: TRBV5-8; j_call: TRBJ1-5; cdr3_aa: ASRWGQGVSRPQH
d_call: .; v_call: TRBV5-1; j_call: TRBJ2-3; cdr3_aa: ASSLGRREADTQY
d_call: .; v_call: TRBV19; j_call: TRBJ1-5; cdr3_aa: ASSTLGAGVPRDQPQH
d_call: TRBD1; v_call: TRBV4-3; j_call: TRBJ1-6; cdr3_aa: ASSQGTGENSPLH
d_call: .; v_call: TRBV11-2; j_call: TRBJ1-6; cdr3_aa: ASSLGPGPNSPLH
d_call: .; v_call: TRBV10-2; j_call: TRBJ1-4; cdr3_aa: ASSERSTGEKLF
d_call: TRBD1; v_call: TRBV9; j_call: TRBJ2-7; cdr3_aa: ASSVEGQSSYEQY
d_call: .; v_call: TRBV6-1; j_call: TRBJ1-6; cdr3_aa: ASTGQTNSPLH
d_call: .; v_call: TRBV10-1; j_call: TRBJ2-1; cdr3_aa: ASSEGKGGGSYNEQF
d_call: .; v_call: TRBV19; j_call: TRBJ2-1; cdr3_aa: ASIGTGRGSYNEQF
d_call: .; v_call: TRBV4-2; j_call: TRBJ2-6; cdr3_aa: ASSQAGTGANVLT
d_call: .; v_call: TRBV7-8; j_call: TRBJ1-5; cdr3_aa: ASSRGGGNQPQH
d_call: TRBD1; v_call: TRBV7-2; j_call: TRBJ2-7; cdr3_aa: ASSAGTGATYEQY